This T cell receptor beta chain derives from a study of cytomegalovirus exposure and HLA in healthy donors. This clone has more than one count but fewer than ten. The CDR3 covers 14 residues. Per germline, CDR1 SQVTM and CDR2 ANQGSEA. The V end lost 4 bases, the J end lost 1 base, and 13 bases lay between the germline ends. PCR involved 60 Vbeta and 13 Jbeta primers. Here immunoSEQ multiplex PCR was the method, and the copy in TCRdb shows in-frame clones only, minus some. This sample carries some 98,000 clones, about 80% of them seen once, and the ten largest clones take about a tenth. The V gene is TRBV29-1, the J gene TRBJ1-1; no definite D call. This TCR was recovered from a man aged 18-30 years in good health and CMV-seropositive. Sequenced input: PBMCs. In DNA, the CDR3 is TGCAGCGTTGCCCCCCTCAGAGGGAACACTGAAGCTTTCTTT. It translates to CSVAPLRGNTEAFF.